This T cell receptor beta chain was sequenced during a study of shared clonotypes between healthy human individuals. Study background: CD8 memory received one plate per donor, CD8 naive two, CD4 memory three and CD4 naive three.

The V gene lost 3 bases and the J gene lost 2 bases, with 17 bases spanning the gap. This CDR3 contains 16 residues. Looked up from germline, CDR1 is SGHTA and CDR2 is FQGNSA. The assay was immunoSEQ multiplex PCR, and TCRdb's table has in-frame clones only and misses some. The sample has 2,100,000 or so clones; approximately 96% are singletons. Free of recent acute infections or vaccinations, the donors were healthy HIV-negative adults. This rearrangement joins TRBV7-2 to TRBJ2-7; D is undetermined. This clonotype originated in a young man in good health. The sample was naive CD4+ T cells sorted from blood. The subset here: CD45RA+ positively selected. The CDR3 region has the DNA TGTGCCAGCAGCTTCCGCTTAACGGGCAGGACCTACGAGCAGTACTTC. As protein: CASSFRLTGRTYEQYF.